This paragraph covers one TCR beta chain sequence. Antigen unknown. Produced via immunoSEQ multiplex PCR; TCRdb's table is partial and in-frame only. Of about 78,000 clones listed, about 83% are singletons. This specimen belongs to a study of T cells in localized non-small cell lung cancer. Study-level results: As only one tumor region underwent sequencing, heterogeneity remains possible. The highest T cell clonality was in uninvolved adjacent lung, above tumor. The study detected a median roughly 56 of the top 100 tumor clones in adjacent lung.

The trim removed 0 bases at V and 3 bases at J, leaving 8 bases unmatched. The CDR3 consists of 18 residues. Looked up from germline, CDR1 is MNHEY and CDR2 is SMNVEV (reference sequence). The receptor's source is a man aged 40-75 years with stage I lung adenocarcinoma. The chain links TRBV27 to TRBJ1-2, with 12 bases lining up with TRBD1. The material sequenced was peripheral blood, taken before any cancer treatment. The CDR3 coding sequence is TGTGCCAGCAGTTTATCTGGCATGGGACAGGGGGCGTACTATGGCTACACCTTC. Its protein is CASSLSGMGQGAYYGYTF.